This T cell receptor (beta chain) appears in the sequencing data of a study of cytomegalovirus exposure and HLA in healthy donors. Whole-study results and caveats: Investigators reported approximately 150 TCR beta chains as tied to cytomegalovirus. Generally TCR sequences proved uncommon, though certain public TCRs appeared in numerous donors. A few CMV-associated chains were confirmed in vitro to be specific for CMV antigens.

Germline V gene sequence: CDR1 SQVTM, CDR2 ANQGSEA. Germline trimming cut 0 bases from V and 0 bases from J; bases unmatched to any gene: 4. The CDR3 sequence is 15 residues long. The donors were members of the validation cohort comprising about 130 subjects, separate from the roughly 700-subject first cohort. Comment on this clone: What it binds is unknown.

Data came from immunoSEQ multiplex PCR; TCRdb stores just in-frame clones and leaves some out. Among fewer than 120,000 clones listed, 89% were seen once. The chain is built from TRBV29-1 and TRBJ2-7; TRBD2 agrees at 8 bases. Sequences were obtained from PBMCs. The receptor was derived from a woman aged 18 to 35 in good health and CMV-seronegative. CDR3: CSVEDSGTSSYEQYF. The DNA for the CDR3 is TGCAGCGTTGAAGATTCCGGGACTAGCTCCTACGAGCAGTACTTC.